The 16 T cell receptor beta chains given below trace back to one sample, sequenced in a study of T cell responses to AZD1222 COVID-19 vaccine. Data came from immunoSEQ multiplex PCR; TCRdb stores just in-frame clones and leaves some out. The sample carries under 100,000 clones, roughly 90% recorded once. The material was peripheral blood, obtained on day 0 of AZD1222 vaccination. The origin of the receptors is an adult in good health.

J is TRBJ1-1 and V is TRBV7-2; no definite D call. V was cut by 3 bases and J by 4 bases, with 12 bases left in between. CDR3 size: 14 residues. Germline CDR1 reads SGHTA; CDR2 reads FQGNSA. The CDR3 nucleotides are TGTGCCAGCAGCTTCCGACCGGGCGGCACTGAAGCTTTCTTT. Protein sequence: CASSFRPGGTEAFF.

V is TRBV27 and J is TRBJ2-5; 10 nucleotides agree with TRBD1. Germline CDR1 reads MNHEY; CDR2 reads SMNVEV (reference sequence). The CDR3 is made up of 15 amino acids. The ends lost 2 bases at V and 5 bases at J; junction bases unmatched: 5. CDR3 region: CASSLIGTGDETQYF. CDR3 sequence (DNA): TGTGCCAGCAGTTTAATCGGGACAGGGGACGAGACCCAGTACTTC.

This clone has just one count. V and J are TRBV9 and TRBJ1-1; no definite D call. The germline gives CDR1 SGDLS, CDR2 YYNGEE. The length of the CDR3 is 9 residues. V lost 4 bases and J lost 6, with 1 base in between. The CDR3 DNA reads TGTGCCAGCAGCCCTGAAGCTTTCTTT. Translating it yields CASSPEAFF.

This clone was seen more than once but under ten times. CDR3 sequence (DNA): TGTGCCATCAGTGACCAACAGGGAGCGGAGCAGTACTTC. It translates to CAISDQQGAEQYF. V gene TRBV10-3 combines with J gene TRBJ2-7; a possible D gene is TRBD1 (6 bases). The CDR3 spans 13 residues. The V end was cut by 3 bases, the J end by 7 bases, with 13 bases between. Germline V gene data show CDR1 as ENHRY and CDR2 as SYGVKD.

The gene calls are TRBV5-4 and TRBJ1-1; 8 bases are a match to TRBD1. V was pared by 3 bases and J by 2 bases, with 9 bases of the junction left unmatched. The CDR3 totals 16 residues. Germline lookup yields CDR1 SGHNT and CDR2 YYREEE (reference sequence). The CDR3 nucleotides are TGTGCCAGCAGCTCCCCCGGGACAGGTTCTAACACTGAAGCTTTCTTT. Encoded protein: CASSSPGTGSNTEAFF.

This chain links TRBV4-1 with TRBJ2-7; D unclear. The CDR3 consists of 15 residues. Germline V gene lookup returns CDR1 MGHRA and CDR2 YSYEKL. V lost 3 bases, J lost 3 bases, and 15 bases lay in between. The CDR3 loop is CASSHSYTENYEQYF. For the CDR3, the DNA is TGCGCCAGCAGCCATTCGTACACGGAAAACTACGAGCAGTACTTC.

V gene TRBV3-1 (or the pseudogene TRBV3-2) combines with J gene TRBJ1-2, with D possibly TRBD1 on 5 matching bases. The CDR3 sequence is 13 residues long. V was clipped by 2 bases and J by 7 bases, with 11 bases between them. Per the germline V gene, CDR1 is LGHDT and CDR2 is YNNKEL (reference sequence). The CDR3: CASSQQGSVGYTF. CDR3 DNA sequence: TGTGCCAGCAGCCAACAGGGTTCAGTTGGCTACACCTTC.

The rearrangement uses TRBV2 and TRBJ2-6; D is ambiguous. The germline CDR1 and CDR2 sequences are SNHLY and FYNNEI. Trimming shortened V by 6 bases and J by 1 base, and 13 bases separated the two germline ends. The CDR3 runs to 16 residues. As DNA, the CDR3 is TGTGCCAGCAGCGCCGGTAGGGCGTCTGGGGCCAACGTCCTGACTTTC. Protein sequence: CASSAGRASGANVLTF.

This chain links TRBV7-9 with TRBJ1-5, with D possibly matching TRBD1 (5 bases). CDR3 length: 17 amino acids. V was pared by 3 bases and J by 4 bases, with 19 bases between. Germline assignment: CDR1 SEHNR and CDR2 FQNEAQ (reference sequence). The CDR3 spells CASSFSVGTAQNQPQHF. CDR3 DNA: TGTGCCAGCAGCTTTTCAGTCGGGACGGCCCAGAATCAGCCCCAGCATTTT.

V gene TRBV2 combines with J gene TRBJ2-3; D tentatively reads TRBD1 or TRBD2 (5 bases each). CDR1 SNHLY and CDR2 FYNNEI come from the germline V gene. CDR3 length equals 15 residues. V dropped 7 bases and J dropped 0 bases, with 14 bases sitting between them. The CDR3 coding sequence is TGTGCCAGCATGAGGGGTAACCCTAGCACAGATACGCAGTATTTT. It codes for CASMRGNPSTDTQYF.

The rearrangement uses TRBV25-1 and TRBJ1-4; no definite D call. Germline CDR1 MGHDK, CDR2 SYGVNS. V shed 5 bases and J shed 6 bases, with 4 bases lying between them. The CDR3 is made up of 11 amino acids. The CDR3 spells CASSTYEKLFF. The CDR3 nucleotides read TGTGCCAGCAGTACGTATGAAAAACTGTTTTTT.

In this sample, this clone turned up once. The CDR3 nucleotides read TGTGCCAGCAGCTTGGGGAGTGGCGGCACAGATACGCAGTATTTT. As protein: CASSLGSGGTDTQYF. The gene calls are TRBV11-2 and TRBJ2-3; a weak D match, TRBD2 (5 bases). V was clipped by 3 bases and J by 1 base, with 11 bases between them. The length of the CDR3 is 15 residues. Germline V lookup: CDR1 SGHAT, CDR2 FQNNGV. Complete variable domain (other parts from reference TRBV11-2 and TRBJ2-3): EAGVAQSPRYKIIEKRQSVAFWCNPISGHATLYWYQQILGQGPKLLIQFQNNGVVDDSQLPKDRFSAERLKGVDSTLKIQPAKLEDSAVYLCASSLGSGGTDTQYFGPGTRLTVL.

The chain joins TRBV7-9 to TRBJ2-7; 9 bases map to TRBD1. The CDR3 is made up of 15 amino acids. Germline assignment: CDR1 SEHNR and CDR2 FQNEAQ (reference sequence). The ends lost 5 bases at V and 0 bases at J; junction bases unmatched: 5. The CDR3 coding sequence is TGTGCCAGCAGCCAGGGACAGGGCTTCTCCTACGAGCAGTACTTC. It specifies CASSQGQGFSYEQYF. Supplemented by reference TRBV7-9 and TRBJ2-7, the full variable domain reads DTGVSQNPRHKITKRGQNVTFRCDPISEHNRLYWYRQTLGQGPEFLTYFQNEAQLEKSRLLSDRFSAERPKGSFSTLEIQRTEQGDSAMYLCASSQGQGFSYEQYFGPGTRLTVT.

In this sample, this clone turned up once. The rearrangement joins TRBV18 to TRBJ2-3, with D perhaps TRBD2 (5 bases). CDR1 KGHSH and CDR2 LQKENI come from the germline V gene. CDR3 length equals 15 residues. V was trimmed by 2 bases and J by 0 bases, leaving 9 bases between them. The CDR3: CASSPGLPSTDTQYF. CDR3 bases: TGTGCCAGCTCACCAGGACTGCCTAGCACAGATACGCAGTATTTT.

The chain uses TRBV7-9 and TRBJ1-1; D perhaps matches TRBD1 (6 bases). This CDR3 comprises 13 residues. CDR1 is SEHNR and CDR2 is FQNEAQ in the germline V gene (reference sequence). Trimming removed 4 bases at V and 8 bases at J, with 14 bases between. This CDR3 is CASSSGRGTEAFF. Written as DNA, the CDR3 is TGTGCCAGCAGCTCTGGGAGGGGGACAGAAGCTTTCTTT.

The CDR3 is CATSDAPSGPEQFF. The DNA for the CDR3 is TGTGCCACCAGTGATGCCCCCTCGGGCCCTGAGCAGTTCTTC. The chain uses TRBV24-1 and TRBJ2-1; D not certain. The germline V gene has CDR1 KGHDR and CDR2 SFDVKD. The length of the CDR3 is 14 residues. V was pared by 3 bases and J by 9 bases, with 14 bases between.